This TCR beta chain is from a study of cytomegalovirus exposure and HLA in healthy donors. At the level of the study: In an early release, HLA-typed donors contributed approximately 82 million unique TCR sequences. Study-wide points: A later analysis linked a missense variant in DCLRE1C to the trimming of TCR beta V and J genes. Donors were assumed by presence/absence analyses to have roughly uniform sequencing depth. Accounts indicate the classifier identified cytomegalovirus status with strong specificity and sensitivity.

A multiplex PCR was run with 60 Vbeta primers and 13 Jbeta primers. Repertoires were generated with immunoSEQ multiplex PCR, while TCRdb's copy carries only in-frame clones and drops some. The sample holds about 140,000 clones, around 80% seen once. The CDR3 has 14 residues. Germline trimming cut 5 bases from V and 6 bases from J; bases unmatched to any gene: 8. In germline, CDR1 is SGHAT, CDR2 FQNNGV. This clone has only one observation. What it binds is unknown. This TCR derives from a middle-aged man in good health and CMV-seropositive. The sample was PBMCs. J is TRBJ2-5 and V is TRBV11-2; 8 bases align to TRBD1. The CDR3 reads CASSTGQGRQTQYF. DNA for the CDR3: TGTGCCAGCAGCACCGGACAGGGCAGGCAGACCCAGTACTTC.